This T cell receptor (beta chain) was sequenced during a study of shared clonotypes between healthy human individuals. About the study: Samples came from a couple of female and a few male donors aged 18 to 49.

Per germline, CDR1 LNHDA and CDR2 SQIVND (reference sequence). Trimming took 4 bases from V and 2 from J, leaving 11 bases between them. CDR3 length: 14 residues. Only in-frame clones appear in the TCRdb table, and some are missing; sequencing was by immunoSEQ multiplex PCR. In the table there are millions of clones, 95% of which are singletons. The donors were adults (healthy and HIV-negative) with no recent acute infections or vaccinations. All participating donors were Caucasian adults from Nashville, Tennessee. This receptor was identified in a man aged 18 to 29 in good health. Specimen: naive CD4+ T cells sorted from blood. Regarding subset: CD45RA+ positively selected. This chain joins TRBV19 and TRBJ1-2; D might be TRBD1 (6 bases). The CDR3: CASSKDSLNYGYTF. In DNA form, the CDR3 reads TGTGCCAGTAGTAAGGACAGTTTAAACTATGGCTACACCTTC. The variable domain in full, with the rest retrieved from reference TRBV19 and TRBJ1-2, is DGGITQSPKYLFRKEGQNVTLSCEQNLNHDAMYWYRQDPGQGLRLIYYSQIVNDFQKGDIAEGYSVSREKKESFPLTVTSAQKNPTAFYLCASSKDSLNYGYTFGSGTRLTVV.